A single sample is the source of the 7 T cell receptor beta chains below, sequenced in a study of T cells after yellow fever vaccination. Via MiXCR, TCRdb re-called the 5' RACE reads, giving one row per CDR3 protein. The repertoire holds more than 300,000 distinct CDR3 sequences, with around 4.3% as singletons. Sequences were derived from PBMCs, sampled 15 days after the yellow fever booster vaccination. The receptor set was obtained from a man aged 18 to 30 who received the YFV17D yellow fever vaccine.

This clonotype was detected many times. The chain uses TRBV5-1 and TRBJ2-3; D unresolved. Per germline, CDR1 SGHRS and CDR2 YFSETQ. This CDR3 contains 12 residues. With 4 bases removed from V and 9 bases from J, the gap between germline ends came to 12 bases. CDR3 DNA sequence: TGCGCCAGCAGCCTACCCCCAGGCACGCAGTATTTT. Translated: CASSLPPGTQYF.

The chain combines TRBV11-2 with TRBJ2-5; 9 bases are shared with TRBD2. The V segment lost 0 bases and the J segment 4 bases; nucleotides outside the gene matches: 6. This CDR3 has 16 amino acids. Germline V gene data show CDR1 as SGHAT and CDR2 as FQNNGV. CDR3 sequence: CASSLEGGGAPETQYF. CDR3 nucleotides: TGTGCCAGCAGCTTAGAGGGCGGGGGGGCCCCAGAGACCCAGTACTTC.

This chain connects TRBV12-3 or TRBV12-4 to TRBJ2-7; D is possibly TRBD1 or TRBD2 (5 bases each). V gave up 8 bases and J gave up 4 bases, with 30 bases separating them. The CDR3 is 18 amino acids. CDR3 in amino acids: CASPPPERDAGGAYEQYF. The CDR3 nucleotides are TGTGCCAGCCCTCCTCCTGAGAGGGACGCAGGCGGTGCGTACGAGCAGTACTTC.

This clonotype came up a few times. The chain carries TRBV4-2 and TRBJ1-4; tentatively, D is TRBD1 (6 bases). There are 17 residues in the CDR3. Germline CDR1 is LGHNA and CDR2 is YNFKEQ. Trimming removed 1 base from V and 7 bases from J, with 19 bases in between. As DNA, the CDR3 is TGTGCCAGCAGCCAAGGCCCGGCGGGGGGCCTAGGTGAAAAACTGTTTTTT. It is translated as CASSQGPAGGLGEKLFF.

This clonotype was detected ten times or more. This chain connects TRBV5-5 to TRBJ2-2; no clear D. The V and J ends lost 4 bases and 0 bases respectively, with 13 bases between them. The CDR3 is 16 residues long. The germline gives CDR1 SGHKS, CDR2 YYEKEE (reference sequence). CDR3 protein: CASSQTDPANTGELFF. CDR3 bases: TGTGCCAGCAGCCAAACAGACCCCGCGAACACCGGGGAGCTGTTTTTT.

As for this clonotype: A read error may produce the germline difference seen at one junction end. The chain has TRBV7-2 and TRBJ2-3; 8 nucleotides agree with TRBD1. The CDR3 length is 15 residues. Germline assignment: CDR1 SGHTA and CDR2 FQGNSA. CDR3: CASSLVGTGTNTQYF. The CDR3 nucleotides read TGTGCCAGCAGCTTAGTGGGGACAGGCACAAATACGCAGTATTTT.

This clonotype was counted at least ten times. J is TRBJ2-1 and V is TRBV5-5, with 10 bases fitting TRBD2. V shed 0 bases, J shed 1 base, and the junction held 4 bases outside the gene matches. The CDR3 spans 17 residues. CDR1 SGHKS and CDR2 YYEKEE come from the germline V gene (reference sequence). CDR3: CASSLEVAGGSYNEQFF. CDR3 DNA: TGTGCCAGCAGCTTGGAGGTAGCGGGGGGATCCTACAATGAGCAGTTCTTC.